These 30 T cell receptor beta chains were all obtained from the same sample, sequenced in a study of molecular identifiers for immune sequencing clone quantification. TCRdb analysed the PCR reads with MiXCR anew, one entry per CDR3 protein. The sample comprises approximately 630,000 distinct CDR3 sequences, around 25% of which are singletons, and 0.6% to 0.9% rests with the top ten. The sample was naive CD8+ T cells from blood, with Jurkat cell RNA spiked in. Stated subset: FACS-sorted CD8+CD4-CCR7+CD45RA+ naive T cells. The receptors shown here come from a human donor in good health. Some libraries in this study had Jurkat cell RNA spiked in.

The chain combines TRBV7-6 with TRBJ2-1, with 7 bases fitting TRBD1. The CDR3 covers 15 residues. The germline CDR1 and CDR2 sequences are SGHVS and FNYEAQ. Trimming at V came to 5 bases and at J to 8 bases, leaving 12 bases not matched to a gene. CDR3 residues: CASSQDRDPLYEQFF. For the CDR3, the DNA is TGTGCCAGCAGCCAAGACAGGGACCCTCTCTATGAGCAGTTCTTC.

This clonotype was found many times. The J gene is TRBJ2-5, the V gene TRBV12-3 or TRBV12-4; 8 bases are a match to TRBD1. This CDR3 has 14 residues. J gave up 3 bases and V 7 bases, and 7 bases lay outside the gene matches. The chain's CDR3 is CASKTLDREETQYF. CDR3 bases: TGTGCCAGCAAAACTCTGGACAGGGAAGAGACCCAGTACTTC.

This clonotype has more than one count but fewer than ten. Being one base from a much bigger clone, this may be a read error. This chain uses TRBV28 with TRBJ2-7, with 7 nucleotides matching TRBD2. The CDR3 consists of 15 residues. Germline-derived CDR1 and CDR2 are MDHEN and SYDVKM. The CDR3 coding sequence is TGTGTCAGCAGTCCCGGGACCGCGGGGGCCTACGAGCAGTACTTC. It codes for CVSSPGTAGAYEQYF.

The chain joins TRBV19 to TRBJ1-5; 9 nucleotides align to TRBD1. This CDR3 contains 17 residues. V gave up 1 base and J gave up 2 bases; unmatched junction bases: 6. Germline loops: CDR1 LNHDA, CDR2 SQIVND (reference sequence). The CDR3 region has the DNA TGTGCCAGTAGTATAGGACAGGGGGTTTCGGGCAATCAGCCCCAGCATTTT. Its translation is CASSIGQGVSGNQPQHF.

This clonotype was counted a few times. The chain employs TRBV11-3 and TRBJ2-3, with 8 bases matching TRBD2. CDR3 length: 17 amino acids. CDR1 is SGHNT, CDR2 YENEEA, per germline. The V segment lost 5 bases and the J segment 3 bases; nucleotides outside the gene matches: 13. CDR3 DNA sequence: TGTGCCAGCAGCCCCCGGGGTAGCGGGAAGGGGACAGATACGCAGTATTTT. Amino acids: CASSPRGSGKGTDTQYF.

Only a few counts were recorded for this clonotype. One base away lies a much larger clone, so this may be a sequencing read error. The CDR3 does not end in the conserved phenylalanine or tryptophan, so this is likely a read error. V and J are TRBV7-9 and TRBJ2-7; D remains ambiguous. CDR1 is SEHNR and CDR2 is FQNEAQ in the germline V gene (reference sequence). Trimming took off 4 bases at V and 2 bases at J, with 12 bases between the two ends. The CDR3 spans 14 residues. The CDR3 region has the DNA TGTGCCAGCAGCTCCGGAGTCAGGACCTACGAGCAGTACCTC. Amino acids: CASSSGVRTYEQYL.

The sample holds a few counts of this clonotype. The chain combines TRBV7-9 with TRBJ2-2; D is perhaps TRBD1 (5 bases). Trimming took off 4 bases at V and 5 bases at J, with 8 bases between the two ends. Germline V CDR1 and CDR2: SEHNR, FQNEAQ (reference sequence). CDR3 length equals 13 residues. CDR3 region: CASSSKGTGELFF. In DNA form, the CDR3 reads TGTGCCAGCAGCTCCAAGGGGACCGGGGAGCTGTTTTTT.

This clonotype turned up a few times. V and J are TRBV4-3 and TRBJ2-1; tentative D call: TRBD2 (5 bases). The CDR3 covers 15 residues. V dropped 0 bases and J dropped 2 bases, with 8 bases sitting between them. Germline assignment: CDR1 LGHNA and CDR2 YSLEER. CDR3 sequence (DNA): TGCGCCAGCAGCCAAGATCCAGCGGCCTACAATGAGCAGTTCTTC. Residues: CASSQDPAAYNEQFF.

This clonotype was picked up a small number of times. This sequence joins TRBV27 and TRBJ1-5; D is ambiguous. Germline V gene sequence: CDR1 MNHEY, CDR2 SMNVEV (reference sequence). V was trimmed by 6 bases and J by 2 bases, leaving 11 bases between them. CDR3 size: 14 residues. CDR3 loop: CASRPPGGNQPQHF. CDR3 in DNA: TGTGCCAGCAGGCCACCTGGGGGCAATCAGCCCCAGCATTTT.

This clonotype was observed a handful of times. This sequence joins TRBV7-9 and TRBJ1-2; D ambiguous. CDR3 length: 13 residues. Deletions cut 10 bases from V and 4 bases from J, with 16 bases between. The germline V gene encodes CDR1 SEHNR and CDR2 FQNEAQ (reference sequence). CDR3 DNA: TGTGCCACCAAGGCGGACGAATTCTATGGCTACACCTTC. Translated: CATKADEFYGYTF.

This clonotype was recorded many times. This rearrangement joins TRBV28 to TRBJ2-3; D may be TRBD1 (5 bases). Trimming took off 6 bases at V and 2 bases at J, with 15 bases between the two ends. Germline V gene lookup returns CDR1 MDHEN and CDR2 SYDVKM. This CDR3 is built from 15 residues. For the CDR3, the DNA is TGTGCCAGCAGCTTGACAGCGCTACTCACAGATACGCAGTATTTT. This sequence encodes CASSLTALLTDTQYF.

This clonotype was picked up many times. V usage is TRBV7-9 and J usage is TRBJ2-5; D ambiguous. Germline loops: CDR1 SEHNR, CDR2 FQNEAQ (reference sequence). CDR3 length: 14 residues. Trimming cost V 3 bases and J 4 bases, with 12 bases left between them. The CDR3 DNA sequence: TGTGCCAGCAGCTTGGGCTGGGGTGGAGAGACCCAGTACTTC. Translated: CASSLGWGGETQYF.

The CDR3 reads CSVEGRGNTEAFF. The CDR3 coding sequence is TGCAGCGTTGAAGGCAGGGGGAACACTGAAGCTTTCTTT. The chain joins TRBV29-1 to TRBJ1-1; TRBD1 is a possible D gene (6 bases). Trimming cost V 1 base and J 1 base, with 7 bases left between them. This CDR3 contains 13 residues. The V gene's germline CDR1 is SQVTM and CDR2 ANQGSEA. Filled out from reference TRBV29-1 and TRBJ1-1, the complete variable domain reads SAVISQKPSRDICQRGTSLTIQCQVDSQVTMMFWYRQQPGQSLTLIATANQGSEATYESGFVIDKFPISRPNLTFSTLTVSNMSPEDSSIYLCSVEGRGNTEAFFGQGTRLTVV.

The sample holds a few counts of this clonotype. The chain carries TRBV12-3 or TRBV12-4 and TRBJ1-6; 7 nucleotides line up with TRBD1. The CDR3 totals 15 residues. Trimming cost V 1 base and J 6 bases; bases outside gene matches: 3. CDR3: CASSLGQGGNSPLHF. CDR3 DNA sequence: TGTGCCAGCAGTTTAGGACAGGGAGGTAATTCACCCCTCCACTTT.

This clonotype was seen ten or more times. The chain combines TRBV30 with TRBJ2-7; D is uncertain. The V end lost 3 bases, the J end lost 3 bases, and 6 bases lay between the germline ends. Germline-derived CDR1 and CDR2 are GTSNPN and SVGIG (reference sequence). This CDR3 contains 11 residues. CDR3 nucleotide sequence: TGTGCCTGGAGACTGAGCTACGAGCAGTACTTC. Protein: CAWRLSYEQYF.

In the case of this clonotype: It may be a read error: a sequence one base away is much more abundant. This rearrangement joins TRBV6-5 to TRBJ2-5; the match to TRBD2 covers 8 bases. Germline V gives CDR1 MNHEY, CDR2 SVGAGI. CDR3 length equals 18 residues. J gave up 9 bases and V 5 bases, and 23 bases lay outside the gene matches. The CDR3 protein is CASSLTPYRDISGEPQYF. In DNA, the CDR3 is TGTGCCAGCAGTCTCACACCATACAGGGATATTAGCGGGGAGCCCCAGTACTTC.

This clonotype was recorded a few times. The chain employs TRBV9 and TRBJ2-5; D uncertain. V shed 4 bases and J shed 4 bases, with 17 bases lying between them. CDR3 size: 15 residues. CDR1 is SGDLS and CDR2 is YYNGEE in the germline V gene. CDR3 sequence: CASSPASFGSETQYF. The CDR3 DNA reads as TGTGCCAGCAGCCCCGCCTCGTTTGGTTCAGAGACCCAGTACTTC.

Details on this clonotype: A much larger clone is a single base away; this may be a read error. V usage is TRBV6-2 or TRBV6-3 and J usage is TRBJ1-5; no clear D. From germline, CDR1 is MNHEY and CDR2 SVGEGT. This CDR3 is built from 16 residues. The CDR3 DNA sequence: TGTGCCGGCAGTTTTTGGGAGGACTATAGCAATCAGCCCCAGCATTTT. Residues: CAGSFWEDYSNQPQHF.

This clonotype was recorded once. A much bigger clone sits one base away, suggesting this may be a read error. Here the CDR3 omits its conserved ending phenylalanine or tryptophan, so a read error is the likely source. The gene calls are TRBV29-1 and TRBJ2-1; unclear D gene. Between the trimmed V and J ends, which lost 7 bases and 4 bases, there was a span of 8 bases. Germline values: CDR1 SQVTM, CDR2 ANQGSEA. The CDR3 loop spans 11 amino acids. CDR3 sequence (DNA): TGCAGCGCAGAGTGGTACAATGAGCAGTTCCTC. It encodes CSAEWYNEQFL.

On this clonotype: At one of its ends the junction is not consistent with the germline gene, which may arise from a read error. This chain connects TRBV20-1 to TRBJ1-5; TRBD1 might be the D (6 bases). This CDR3 region has 16 residues. Germline assignment: CDR1 DFQATT and CDR2 SNEGSKA (reference sequence). CDR3 sequence: CCAGPGHRYSNQPQHF. The DNA of the CDR3 is TGCTGTGCCGGTCCGGGACACCGCTATAGCAATCAGCCCCAGCATTTT.

V is TRBV12-5 and J is TRBJ2-1, with unresolved D. Trimming cost V 1 base and J 0 bases, with 1 base left between them. Germline values: CDR1 LGHNT, CDR2 FRNRAP. This CDR3 is 13 amino acids long. The CDR3 DNA reads as TGTGCTAGTGGTTTGGGCTCCTACAATGAGCAGTTCTTC. The encoded protein is CASGLGSYNEQFF.

This chain joins TRBV7-9 and TRBJ1-5; D not certain. Germline assignment: CDR1 SEHNR and CDR2 FQNEAQ (reference sequence). The CDR3 extends over 15 amino acids. The germline V and J ends were trimmed by 1 base and 0 bases, with 7 bases remaining between them. The CDR3 loop is CASSLGHHSNQPQHF. The CDR3 DNA is TGTGCCAGCAGCTTAGGACACCATAGCAATCAGCCCCAGCATTTT.

As regards this clonotype: It may be a read error: a sequence one base away is much more abundant. The chain employs TRBV20-1 and TRBJ2-3; TRBD2 is a possible D gene (6 bases). V dropped 2 bases and J dropped 9 bases, with 15 bases sitting between them. This CDR3 contains 13 residues. Germline-derived CDR1 and CDR2 are DFQATT and SNEGSKA (reference sequence). The CDR3 DNA reads as TGCAGTGCTAGACTAACGGGAGTAGAAACGCAGTATTTT. Its translation: CSARLTGVETQYF.

This clonotype occurred many times. The J gene is TRBJ2-3, the V gene TRBV4-1; D is possibly TRBD2 (6 bases). This CDR3 has 15 residues. Germline values: CDR1 MGHRA, CDR2 YSYEKL. The V end lost 0 bases, the J end lost 3 bases, and 10 bases lay between the germline ends. CDR3 DNA sequence: TGCGCCAGCAGCCAAGAGGCGGGGCAAACAGATACGCAGTATTTT. The encoded protein is CASSQEAGQTDTQYF.

This clonotype was recorded many times. The chain couples TRBV20-1 to TRBJ2-5; TRBD1 aligns across 7 bases. The CDR3 has 14 residues. CDR1 DFQATT and CDR2 SNEGSKA come from the germline V gene (reference sequence). The CDR3 sequence is CSHIEGAPGETQYF. The DNA of the CDR3 is TGCAGCCATATAGAGGGGGCTCCGGGAGAGACCCAGTACTTC.

Details on this clonotype: This may stem from a read error, because a much larger clone lies one nucleotide away. The chain couples TRBV28 to TRBJ1-4, with TRBD1 as a possible D gene (5 bases). Germline-derived CDR1 and CDR2 are MDHEN and SYDVKM. The CDR3 runs to 15 residues. CDR3 bases: TGTGCCAGCAGTTTAGAAAAGGGGTTTAATGAAAAACTGGTTTTT. It codes for CASSLEKGFNEKLVF.

V and J are TRBV5-8 and TRBJ1-5; no definite D call. Germline lookup yields CDR1 SGHTS and CDR2 YDEGEE. The CDR3 length is 11 residues. With 4 bases removed from V and 11 bases from J, the gap between germline ends came to 10 bases. The CDR3 spells CASSLPNSQHF. In DNA, the CDR3 is TGTGCCAGCAGCCTTCCTAATTCCCAGCATTTT.

The chain couples TRBV2 to TRBJ2-3, with 10 bases aligning to TRBD2. The CDR3 loop spans 17 amino acids. From germline, CDR1 is SNHLY and CDR2 FYNNEI. V lost 6 bases, J lost 3 bases, and 12 bases stayed unmatched. The CDR3 is CASSLIAGGTETDTQYF. The DNA for the CDR3 is TGTGCCAGCAGCCTGATAGCGGGGGGAACGGAGACAGATACGCAGTATTTT.

This chain joins TRBV27 and TRBJ2-5; 7 bases are shared with TRBD2. V gave up 6 bases and J gave up 9 bases; unmatched junction bases: 13. Germline loops: CDR1 MNHEY, CDR2 SMNVEV (reference sequence). The CDR3 is 14 residues long. In DNA form, the CDR3 reads TGTGCCAGCAGCTCCCTGCCCGCGGGGGAGGCCCAGTACTTC. This translates into CASSSLPAGEAQYF.

This clonotype was counted only a few times. V usage is TRBV20-1 and J usage is TRBJ2-7, with 11 bases aligning to TRBD1. V lost 0 bases, J lost 3 bases, and 4 bases stayed unmatched. The CDR3 runs 15 residues. Germline V gives CDR1 DFQATT, CDR2 SNEGSKA (reference sequence). The CDR3 nucleotides read TGCAGTGCTAGAGATTTGGGGACAGGGGGCTACGAGCAGTACTTC. Protein: CSARDLGTGGYEQYF.